A single T cell receptor (beta chain) is shown here with its context. TCRdb keeps only in-frame clones here, not all; method: immunoSEQ multiplex PCR. The profile shows approximately 49,000 clones, approximately 90% of them singletons. The sample comes from a study of technical replicates of blood from several donors. The germline V gene encodes CDR1 PRHDT and CDR2 FYEKMQ (reference sequence). This CDR3 comprises 16 residues. Losses at the gene ends were 5 bases for V and 8 bases for J; bases not matched to a gene: 8. This sequence originates from a human donor in good health. Some clones in this sample may be carry-over from other donors' samples. The chain has TRBV13 and TRBJ2-1, with 14 bases identical to TRBD2. Sequenced material: PBMCs. CDR3 region: CASSPPGLAGVDEQFF. CDR3 nucleotide sequence: TGTGCCAGCAGCCCACCGGGACTAGCGGGAGTTGATGAGCAGTTCTTC.